A single sample gave rise to the 5 T cell receptor beta chains below, sequenced in a study of cytomegalovirus exposure and HLA in healthy donors. PCR used 60 Vbeta primers and 13 Jbeta primers. Clones were sequenced by immunoSEQ multiplex PCR, and TCRdb holds only the in-frame ones, with some missing. The top ten clones hold approximately 10% of a sample with 70,000 or so clones, 74% of them seen once. Sequenced material: PBMCs. The receptors originated from a woman aged 55-70 years in good health and CMV-seropositive.

The genes are TRBV6-5 and TRBJ2-5; a possible D gene is TRBD2 (5 bases). CDR1 is MNHEY, CDR2 SVGAGI, per germline. The CDR3 extends over 15 amino acids. Trimming removed 6 bases from V and 5 bases from J, with 19 bases in between. The CDR3 region has the DNA TGTGCCAGCAGCACCAACGCCCCGGGAAAGGAGACCCAGTACTTC. Encoded protein: CASSTNAPGKETQYF.

The V call is TRBV29-1, the J call TRBJ2-2; 7 positions match TRBD1. V was pared by 7 bases and J by 4 bases, with 3 bases of the junction left unmatched. The CDR3 loop spans 12 amino acids. The germline gives CDR1 SQVTM, CDR2 ANQGSEA. CDR3 sequence: CSATGATGELFF. For the CDR3, the DNA is TGCAGCGCAACAGGGGCCACCGGGGAGCTGTTTTTT.

The chain has TRBV7-9 and TRBJ1-5, with D possibly being TRBD1 (5 bases). This CDR3 region has 15 residues. CDR1 SEHNR and CDR2 FQNEAQ come from the germline V gene (reference sequence). The ends were cut back, 5 bases at V and 3 bases at J, with 14 bases in the middle. The CDR3 spells CASSLMGGDNQPQHF. CDR3 in DNA: TGTGCCAGCAGCCTAATGGGGGGGGACAATCAGCCCCAGCATTTT.

The chain employs TRBV4-2 and TRBJ2-1; TRBD2 matches at 13 bases. The J segment lost 15 bases and the V segment lost 3 bases, leaving 8 bases of the junction unmatched. This CDR3 spans 14 amino acids. Germline V lookup: CDR1 LGHNA, CDR2 YNFKEQ. CDR3 nucleotide sequence: TGTGCCAGCAGCCAGGAGACTAGCGGGGGGCAATGGTTCTTC. Amino acids: CASSQETSGGQWFF.

The chain combines TRBV5-4 with TRBJ2-1, with 12 bases lining up with TRBD2. V was pared by 3 bases and J by 5 bases, with 6 bases of the junction left unmatched. CDR1 SGHNT and CDR2 YYREEE come from the germline V gene (reference sequence). This CDR3 region has 16 residues. CDR3 in DNA: TGTGCCAGCAGCTCCGGACTAGCGGGGTTGAACAATGAGCAGTTCTTC. Translation: CASSSGLAGLNNEQFF.